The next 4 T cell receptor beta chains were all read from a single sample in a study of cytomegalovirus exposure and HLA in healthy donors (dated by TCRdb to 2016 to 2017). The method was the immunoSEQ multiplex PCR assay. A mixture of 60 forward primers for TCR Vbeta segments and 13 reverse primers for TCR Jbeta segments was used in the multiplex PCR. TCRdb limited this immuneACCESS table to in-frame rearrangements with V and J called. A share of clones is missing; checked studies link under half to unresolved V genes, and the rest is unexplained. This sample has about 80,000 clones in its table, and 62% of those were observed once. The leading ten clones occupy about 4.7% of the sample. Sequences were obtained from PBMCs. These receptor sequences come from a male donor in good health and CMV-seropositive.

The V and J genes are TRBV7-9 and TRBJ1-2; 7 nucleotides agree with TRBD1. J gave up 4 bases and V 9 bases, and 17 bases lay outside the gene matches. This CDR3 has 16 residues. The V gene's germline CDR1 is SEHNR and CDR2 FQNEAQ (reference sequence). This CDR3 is CASPPGRREGAYGYTF. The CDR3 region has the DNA TGTGCCAGTCCACCGGGTAGACGAGAGGGGGCCTATGGCTACACCTTC.

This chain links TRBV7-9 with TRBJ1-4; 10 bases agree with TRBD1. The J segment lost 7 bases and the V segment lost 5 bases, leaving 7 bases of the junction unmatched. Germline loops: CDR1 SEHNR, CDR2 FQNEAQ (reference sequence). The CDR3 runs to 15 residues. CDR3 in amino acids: CASSMPGQGTEKLFF. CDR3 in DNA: TGTGCCAGCAGCATGCCGGGACAGGGGACTGAAAAACTGTTTTTT.

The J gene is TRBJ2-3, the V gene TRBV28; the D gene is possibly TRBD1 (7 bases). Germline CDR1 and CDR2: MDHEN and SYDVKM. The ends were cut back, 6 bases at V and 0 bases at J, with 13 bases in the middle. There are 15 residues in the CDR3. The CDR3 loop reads CASSPQGTSTDTQYF. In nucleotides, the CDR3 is TGTGCCAGCAGCCCACAGGGGACTAGCACAGATACGCAGTATTTT.

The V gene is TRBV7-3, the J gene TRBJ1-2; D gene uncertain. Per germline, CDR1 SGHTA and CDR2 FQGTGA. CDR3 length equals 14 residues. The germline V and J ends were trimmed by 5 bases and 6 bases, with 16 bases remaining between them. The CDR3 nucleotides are TGTGCCAGCAGCCCCGCCGCCCTGGGCCATGGCTACACCTTC. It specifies CASSPAALGHGYTF.